This TCR beta chain was recovered during a study of blood T cell repertoires in COVID-19 (dated by TCRdb to the early 2020s). About the study as a whole: Samples from collaborators originated in the United States, Italy and Spain and spanned both the acute and convalescent phases of COVID-19. The material from the prospective study consisted of cDNA or gDNA derived from T cells, B-cell-depleted T cells, or PBMCs. The dataset comprised deeply sampled blood TCRbeta repertoires from subjects exposed to, actively infected with, or recovered from COVID-19. A freely available public database, intended as a resource for researchers studying the immune response to SARS-CoV-2, is where the repertoires were released. The samples were drawn from the first 160 participants of the ongoing ImmuneRACE study and from 1,254 subjects provided by 6 global collaborators. Nearly every sample came with metadata listing a de-identified subject ID, COVID-19 status, age in years and sex. Where available, HLA class I and class II types were obtained from metadata supplied by the sample provider rather than from assay-based typing.

The immunoSEQ Assay, a bias-controlled multiplex PCR, was used to amplify TCRbeta CDR3 regions from genomic DNA. In the paper's pipeline: Nucleated cell counts per sample were estimated from amplification of reference gene primers within the assay. To quantify the absolute abundance of each unique TCRbeta CDR3 rearrangement, sequence reads were collapsed and filtered. Productive Simpson clonality was computed per sample as the square root of Simpson's diversity index over productive rearrangements. TCRdb limited this immuneACCESS table to in-frame rearrangements with V and J called. A share of clones is missing; checked studies link under half to unresolved V genes, and the rest is unexplained. V and J calls plus clone size are reproduced from that table; the DNA served to infer D and trimming. The sample yields about 57,000 clones; about 80% were counted once. Of the sample, roughly 22% falls within the top ten clones.

As to this clone: No antigen is known for it. Per-base qualities were not stored, and no clone one base away is much larger.

The junction shows trimming of 0 bases on V and 1 base on J, and the gene matches do not reach 12 bases of it. The CDR3, from cysteine to phenylalanine, totals 20 residues. Of all the DNA, just the CDR3 is kept, 60 bases in frame from base 1. The germline V gene gives CDR1 as ENHRY and CDR2 as SYGVKD. What the research found in general, with its limitations: The quantity of clinical and demographic metadata differed by source and by participant and was supplied without curation.

Each collaborating institution followed its own protocols to collect whole blood in K2EDTA tubes. For TCRbeta analysis, collaborators shipped samples in one of three forms: frozen whole blood, isolated PBMCs, or DNA extracted from either of those sample types. The receptor's source is a woman between 55 and 75 years old with acute or convalescent COVID-19. Material: peripheral blood. The chain couples TRBV10-3 to TRBJ2-1, and 10 bases in between align with TRBD1. The nucleotide sequence reads TGTGCCATCAGTGAGTCGAAGGGACAGGGGCGAATCTGGTCCTACAATGAGCAGTTCTTC. It is translated as CAISESKGQGRIWSYNEQFF.